This T cell receptor (beta chain) was sequenced in a study of T-cell reconstitution after alpha-beta-depleted transplantation in children. This clonotype was observed many times. What it recognizes is unknown. Study-wide results and limits: T-cell numbers and diversity, one year after transplant, stemmed largely from T cells that were newly produced. Surviving thymic progenitors and recipient T cells were the source of high TCRbeta diversity at day 60 in some patients. Reportedly, roughly two months post-transplant, alpha-beta T cells arose from several hundred expanded graft clones.

Researchers prepared the TCRbeta library using unique molecular identifiers, the study reports. MiXCR, applied by TCRdb to the PCR reads, yields one record per CDR3 protein. The sample comprises approximately 630,000 distinct CDR3 sequences, roughly 14% of which are singletons, and around 0.76% rests with the top ten. The V end lost 6 bases, the J end lost 5 bases, and 9 bases lay between the germline ends. Germline lookup yields CDR1 SGHTS and CDR2 YDEGEE. CDR3 size: 11 residues. This receptor was obtained from a girl aged 2 to 9 with congenital amegakaryocytic thrombocytopenia, due to receive a stem cell transplant. Source: PBMCs, taken before TCRalphabeta/CD19-depleted stem cell transplant. The chain recombines TRBV5-8 with TRBJ2-7; D gene unclear. CDR3 in DNA: TGTGCCAGCACGTTGGACCACGAGCAGTACTTC. Amino acids: CASTLDHEQYF.